Reported below is one TCR beta chain. Its antigen is undetermined. This specimen comes from a study of cytomegalovirus exposure and HLA in healthy donors. Regarding the study as a whole: A classifier reportedly called cytomegalovirus status with high sensitivity and specificity.

Separate from the roughly 730-subject first cohort, the approximately 120-subject validation cohort was the one that the donors belonged to. The protocol was immunoSEQ multiplex PCR, while the TCRdb copy is restricted to in-frame clones and leaves out a portion. Altogether 190,000 or so clones are present, 84% being singletons, with the ten largest covering around 15%. There are 14 residues in the CDR3. Germline V lookup: CDR1 SGHRS, CDR2 YFSETQ. V was clipped by 4 bases and J by 6 bases; unmatched bases: 7. Specimen: PBMCs. The receptor was derived from a woman younger than 45 in good health and CMV-seropositive. The V gene is TRBV5-1, the J gene TRBJ2-3, with 8 positions matching TRBD2. CDR3 loop: CASSATGGWDTQYF. For the CDR3, the DNA is TGCGCCAGCAGCGCCACGGGAGGGTGGGATACGCAGTATTTT.